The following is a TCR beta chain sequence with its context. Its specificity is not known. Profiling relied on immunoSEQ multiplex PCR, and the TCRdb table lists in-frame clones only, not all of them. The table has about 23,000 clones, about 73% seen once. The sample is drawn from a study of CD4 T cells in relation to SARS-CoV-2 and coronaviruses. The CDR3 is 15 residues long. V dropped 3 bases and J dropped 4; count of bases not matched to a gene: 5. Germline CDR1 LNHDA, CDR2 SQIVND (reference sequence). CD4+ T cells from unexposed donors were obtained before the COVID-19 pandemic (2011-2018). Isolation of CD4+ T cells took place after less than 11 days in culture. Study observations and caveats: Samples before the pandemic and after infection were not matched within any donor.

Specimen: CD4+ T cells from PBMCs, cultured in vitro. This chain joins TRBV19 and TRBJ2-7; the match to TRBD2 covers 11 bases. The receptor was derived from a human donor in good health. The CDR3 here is CASSITSGSKYEQYF. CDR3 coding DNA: TGTGCCAGTAGTATCACTAGCGGGAGTAAGTACGAGCAGTACTTC.